Following are 5 T cell receptor beta chains from one sample sequenced in a study of OX40 agonist ivuxolimab in advanced cancers. Some clones are missing from TCRdb's copy, which holds only in-frame ones; the method was immunoSEQ multiplex PCR. The table shows under 45,000 clones, with just under 80% occurring only once. The starting material was CD4+ or CD8+ T cells sorted from blood, obtained in a trial of the OX40 agonist ivuxolimab. These receptors were taken from an adult with an advanced solid tumor such as melanoma, head and neck, liver or kidney cancer.

The CDR3 region has the DNA TGTGCCATCAGTGGGGGTGCCGATGAAAAACTGTTTTTT. This codes for CAISGGADEKLFF. The chain carries TRBV10-3 and TRBJ1-4; D unclear. Germline values: CDR1 ENHRY, CDR2 SYGVKD. Trimming took off 4 bases at V and 6 bases at J, with 9 bases between the two ends. The CDR3 is made up of 13 amino acids.

The chain joins TRBV18 to TRBJ2-1; perhaps TRBD2 as D (5 bases). Per germline, CDR1 KGHSH and CDR2 LQKENI. Trimming removed 2 bases at V and 2 bases at J, with 13 bases between. This CDR3 is 16 amino acids long. CDR3 loop: CASSPSGRRTYNEQFF. In DNA form, the CDR3 reads TGTGCCAGCTCACCATCGGGCAGGAGGACCTACAATGAGCAGTTCTTC.

This rearrangement joins TRBV5-1 to TRBJ2-6, with 9 positions matching TRBD1. Germline values: CDR1 SGHRS, CDR2 YFSETQ. CDR3 length: 18 amino acids. Trimming at V came to 4 bases and at J to 0 bases, leaving 8 bases not matched to a gene. The CDR3: CASSTRTGANSGANVLTF. The CDR3, as DNA: TGCGCCAGCAGCACCCGGACAGGGGCCAACTCTGGGGCCAACGTCCTGACTTTC.

J is TRBJ2-7 and V is TRBV10-3; 10 bases line up with TRBD2. This CDR3 region has 15 residues. CDR1 ENHRY and CDR2 SYGVKD come from the germline V gene. V dropped 3 bases and J dropped 1; count of bases not matched to a gene: 3. DNA of the CDR3: TGTGCCATCAGTGAAGCACTAGCGGGATCCTACGAGCAGTACTTC. Translated: CAISEALAGSYEQYF.

This clone was observed once. This rearrangement joins TRBV5-5 to TRBJ2-2, with D possibly called TRBD1 or TRBD2 (5 bases each). The V and J ends lost 4 bases and 1 base respectively, with 14 bases between them. The CDR3 has 16 residues. Germline-derived CDR1 and CDR2 are SGHKS and YYEKEE (reference sequence). The CDR3 protein is CASSPSGTKNTGELFF. In DNA, the CDR3 is TGTGCCAGCAGCCCTTCGGGGACCAAGAACACCGGGGAGCTGTTTTTT. Filled out from reference TRBV5-5 and TRBJ2-2, the complete variable domain reads DAGVTQSPTHLIKTRGQQVTLRCSPISGHKSVSWYQQVLGQGPQFIFQYYEKEERGRGNFPDRFSARQFPNYSSELNVNALLLGDSALYLCASSPSGTKNTGELFFGEGSRLTVL.